The table lists the clone carrying this TCR beta chain with many counts. Its specificity is not known. After removal of 3 bases from V and 6 bases from J, the junction contained 7 bases not matched to a gene. From germline, CDR1 is DFQATT and CDR2 SNEGSKA (reference sequence). The CDR3 loop spans 14 amino acids. The entry originates in a study of blood T cells in healthy people across ages. Using a J-beta primer mix together with a sample-barcoded 5' primer, a second PCR was run for about 6 to 11 cycles. Using its own MiXCR run on the 5' RACE reads, TCRdb lists one record per CDR3 protein. The data contain about 930,000 distinct CDR3 sequences, roughly 29% of them seen just once; the ten biggest clones take up roughly 10%. Notes on the study in general: When set beside aged donors, long-lived donors presented more naive CD4+ cells and higher diversity. It was found that TCR beta diversity correlated strongly with the percentage of naive T cells.

These data also featured in a second study, about T cells of mothers and their children. In that study: Slightly, though not significantly, more overlap was seen in related than in unrelated mother-child pairs.

This receptor was taken from a woman aged 35 to 49 in good health. The chain combines TRBV20-1 with TRBJ2-7, with 11 bases matching TRBD1. The sample comprised blood. The CDR3 DNA reads TGCAGTGCTAGGCCACCGGGACAGGGGGGCGAGCAGTACTTC. Its translation: CSARPPGQGGEQYF.